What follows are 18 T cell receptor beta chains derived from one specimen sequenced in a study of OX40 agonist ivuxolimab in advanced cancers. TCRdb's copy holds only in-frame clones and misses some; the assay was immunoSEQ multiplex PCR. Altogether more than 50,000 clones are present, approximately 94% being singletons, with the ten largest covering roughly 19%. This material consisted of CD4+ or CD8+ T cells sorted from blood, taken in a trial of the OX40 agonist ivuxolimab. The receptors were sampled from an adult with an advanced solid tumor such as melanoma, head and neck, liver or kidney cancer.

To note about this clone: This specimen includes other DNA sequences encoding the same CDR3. The chain's CDR3 is CASSLAGNTEAFF. The CDR3 bases are TGTGCCAGCAGTTTAGCAGGGAACACTGAAGCTTTCTTT. The V call is TRBV27, the J call TRBJ1-1; D is unresolved. This CDR3 is built from 13 residues. Trimming removed 2 bases at V and 1 base at J, with 5 bases between. CDR1 and CDR2 (germline): MNHEY, SMNVEV (reference sequence).

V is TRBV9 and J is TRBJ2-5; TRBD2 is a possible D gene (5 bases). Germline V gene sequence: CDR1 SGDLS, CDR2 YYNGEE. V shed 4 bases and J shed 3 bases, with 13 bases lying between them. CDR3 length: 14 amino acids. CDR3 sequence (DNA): TGTGCCAGCAGCCCGGCGTCCGGGGAAGAGACCCAGTACTTC. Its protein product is CASSPASGEETQYF.

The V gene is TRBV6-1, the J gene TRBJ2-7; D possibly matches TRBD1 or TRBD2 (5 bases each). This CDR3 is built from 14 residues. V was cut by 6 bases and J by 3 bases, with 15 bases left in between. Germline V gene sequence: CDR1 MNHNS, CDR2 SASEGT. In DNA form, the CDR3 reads TGTGCCAGCAGCTTCCGGGACCGGTTCTACGAGCAGTACTTC. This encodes CASSFRDRFYEQYF.

The CDR3 DNA reads as TGTGCCAGCAGCTTCTTGTGGGGACGCCAAGAGACCCAGTACTTC. Protein product: CASSFLWGRQETQYF. The J gene is TRBJ2-5, the V gene TRBV28; D may be TRBD1 or TRBD2 (5 bases each). Germline V CDR1 and CDR2: MDHEN, SYDVKM. Trimming shortened V by 6 bases and J by 1 base, and 15 bases separated the two germline ends. This CDR3 region has 15 residues.

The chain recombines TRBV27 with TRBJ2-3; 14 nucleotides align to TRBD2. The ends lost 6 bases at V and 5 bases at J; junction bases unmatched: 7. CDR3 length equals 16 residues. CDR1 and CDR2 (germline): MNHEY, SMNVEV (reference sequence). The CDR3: CASSPGTSGSRDTQYF. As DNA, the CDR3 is TGTGCCAGCAGCCCAGGGACTAGCGGGAGTCGAGATACGCAGTATTTT.

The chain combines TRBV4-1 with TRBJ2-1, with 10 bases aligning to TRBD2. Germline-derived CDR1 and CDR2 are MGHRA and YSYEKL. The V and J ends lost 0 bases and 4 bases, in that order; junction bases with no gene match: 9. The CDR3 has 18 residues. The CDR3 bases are TGCGCCAGCAGCCAAGATAATAGGGGACTAGCGAGGTACAATGAGCAGTTCTTC. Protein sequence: CASSQDNRGLARYNEQFF.

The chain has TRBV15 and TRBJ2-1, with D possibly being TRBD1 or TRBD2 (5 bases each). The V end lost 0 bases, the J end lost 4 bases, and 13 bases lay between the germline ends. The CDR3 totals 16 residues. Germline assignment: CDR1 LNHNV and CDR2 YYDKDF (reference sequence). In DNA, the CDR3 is TGTGCCACCAGCAGAGATGGTCCCGGGACGTACAATGAGCAGTTCTTC. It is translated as CATSRDGPGTYNEQFF.

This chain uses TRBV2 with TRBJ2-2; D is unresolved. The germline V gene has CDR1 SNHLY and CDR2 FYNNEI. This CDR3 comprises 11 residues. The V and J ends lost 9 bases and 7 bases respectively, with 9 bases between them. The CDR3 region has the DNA TGTGCCAGTTGGGAAAGCGGGGAGCTGTTTTTT. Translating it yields CASWESGELFF.

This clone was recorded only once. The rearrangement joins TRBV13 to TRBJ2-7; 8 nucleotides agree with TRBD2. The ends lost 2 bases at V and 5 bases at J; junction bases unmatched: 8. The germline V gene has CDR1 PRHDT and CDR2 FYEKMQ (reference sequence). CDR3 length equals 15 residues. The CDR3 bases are TGTGCCAGCAGCTTAACTGTAGCGGGAACCCACGAGCAGTACTTC. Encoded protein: CASSLTVAGTHEQYF.

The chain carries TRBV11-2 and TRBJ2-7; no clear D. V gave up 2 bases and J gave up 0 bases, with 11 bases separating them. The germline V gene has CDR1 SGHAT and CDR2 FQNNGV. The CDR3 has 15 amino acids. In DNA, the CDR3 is TGTGCCAGCAGCTTATTGTCCAGCTACTCCTACGAGCAGTACTTC. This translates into CASSLLSSYSYEQYF.

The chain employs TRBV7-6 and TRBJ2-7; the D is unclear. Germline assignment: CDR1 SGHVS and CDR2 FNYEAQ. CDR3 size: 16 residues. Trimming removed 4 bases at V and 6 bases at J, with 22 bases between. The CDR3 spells CASSSLGRPPPSEQYF. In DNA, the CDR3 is TGTGCCAGCAGCTCCCTTGGGCGCCCTCCCCCCAGCGAGCAGTACTTC.

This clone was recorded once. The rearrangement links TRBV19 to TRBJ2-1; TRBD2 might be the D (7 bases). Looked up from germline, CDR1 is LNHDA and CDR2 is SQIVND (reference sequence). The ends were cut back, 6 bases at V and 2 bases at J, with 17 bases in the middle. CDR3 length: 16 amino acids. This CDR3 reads CASSPPAGHAYNEQFF. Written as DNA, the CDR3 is TGTGCCAGTAGCCCCCCAGCGGGACACGCCTACAATGAGCAGTTCTTC. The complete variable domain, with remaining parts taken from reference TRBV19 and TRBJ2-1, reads DGGITQSPKYLFRKEGQNVTLSCEQNLNHDAMYWYRQDPGQGLRLIYYSQIVNDFQKGDIAEGYSVSREKKESFPLTVTSAQKNPTAFYLCASSPPAGHAYNEQFFGPGTRLTVL.

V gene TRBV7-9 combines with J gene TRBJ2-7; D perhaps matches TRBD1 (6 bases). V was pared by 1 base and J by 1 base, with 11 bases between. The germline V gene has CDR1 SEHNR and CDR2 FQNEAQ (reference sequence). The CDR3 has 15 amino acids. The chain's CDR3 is CASSLGPRGSYEQYF. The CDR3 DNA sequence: TGTGCCAGCAGCTTAGGACCCAGGGGTTCCTACGAGCAGTACTTC.

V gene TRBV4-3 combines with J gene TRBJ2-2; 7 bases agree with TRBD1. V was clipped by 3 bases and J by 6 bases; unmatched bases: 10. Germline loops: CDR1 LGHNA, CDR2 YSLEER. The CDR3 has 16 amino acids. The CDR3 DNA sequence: TGCGCCAGCAGCCATCATTATAGACAGGGCTCCGGGGAGCTGTTTTTT. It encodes CASSHHYRQGSGELFF.

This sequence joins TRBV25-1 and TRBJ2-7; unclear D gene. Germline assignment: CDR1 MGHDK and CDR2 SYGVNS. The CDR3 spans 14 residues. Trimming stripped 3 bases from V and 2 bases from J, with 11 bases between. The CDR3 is CASSEVGSTYEQYF. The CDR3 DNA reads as TGTGCCAGCAGTGAGGTCGGGTCTACCTACGAGCAGTACTTC.

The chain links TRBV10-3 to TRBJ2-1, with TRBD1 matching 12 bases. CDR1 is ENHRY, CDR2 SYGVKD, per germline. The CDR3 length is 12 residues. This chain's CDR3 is CAGQGANNEQFF. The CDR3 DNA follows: TGTGCGGGACAGGGGGCTAACAATGAGCAGTTCTTC.

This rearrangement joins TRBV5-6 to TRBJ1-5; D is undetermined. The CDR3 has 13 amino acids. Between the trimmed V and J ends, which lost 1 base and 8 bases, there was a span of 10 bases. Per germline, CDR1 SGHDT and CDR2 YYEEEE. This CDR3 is CASSLLGSEPQHF. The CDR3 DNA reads TGTGCCAGCAGCTTGTTGGGTTCTGAGCCCCAGCATTTT. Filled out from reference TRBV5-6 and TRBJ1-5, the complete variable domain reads DAGVTQSPTHLIKTRGQQVTLRCSPKSGHDTVSWYQQALGQGPQFIFQYYEEEERQRGNFPDRFSGHQFPNYSSELNVNALLLGDSALYLCASSLLGSEPQHFGDGTRLSIL.

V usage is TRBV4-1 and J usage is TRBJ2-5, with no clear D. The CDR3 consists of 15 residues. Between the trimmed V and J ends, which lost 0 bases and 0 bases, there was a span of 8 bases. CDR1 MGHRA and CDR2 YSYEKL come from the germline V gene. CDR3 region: CASSQEADNQETQYF. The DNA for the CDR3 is TGCGCCAGCAGCCAAGAAGCAGATAACCAAGAGACCCAGTACTTC.